This entry lists 19 T cell receptor beta chains sequenced from one sample in a study of cytomegalovirus exposure and HLA in healthy donors (dated by TCRdb to 2016 to 2017). The method was the immunoSEQ multiplex PCR assay. The multiplex PCR relied on a mix of 60 forward primers for TCR Vbeta segments and 13 reverse primers for TCR Jbeta segments. TCRdb took over this immuneACCESS table, retaining in-frame rearrangements with V and J assigned. Such tables are incomplete; in checked studies, under half of the missing clones stem from an unresolved V gene, and the remainder is unexplained. The sample records around 120,000 clones, approximately 81% of which are singletons. The ten largest account for 3% to 5% of the sample. Specimen: PBMCs. The receptors originated from a young woman in good health and CMV-seronegative.

The chain is built from TRBV6-1 and TRBJ2-1, with 8 bases fitting TRBD2. The germline CDR1 and CDR2 sequences are MNHNS and SASEGT. There are 15 residues in the CDR3. V gave up 4 bases and J gave up 8 bases; unmatched junction bases: 10. The DNA of the CDR3 is TGTGCCAGCAGTGTGTTGGCGGGAGGTTTGGATGAGCAGTTCTTC. Translated: CASSVLAGGLDEQFF.

The rearrangement links TRBV5-1 to TRBJ2-2; no clear D. The V gene's germline CDR1 is SGHRS and CDR2 YFSETQ. The CDR3 spans 14 residues. Trimming shortened V by 0 bases and J by 4 bases, and 7 bases separated the two germline ends. The CDR3 bases are TGCGCCAGCAGCTTGGTAACGGGCACCGGGGAGCTGTTTTTT. Its protein product is CASSLVTGTGELFF.

A few counts support this clone. This chain joins TRBV21-1 and TRBJ2-3; the table's D call, TRBD2, has no DNA check behind it. TRBV21-1 is marked as a pseudogene. This CDR3 comprises 15 residues. The CDR3 DNA is TGTGCCAGCAGGAAGCGGGTGATTTCCACAGATACGCAGTATTTT. Translation gives CASRKRVISTDTQYF.

This rearrangement joins TRBV28 to TRBJ1-5, with D uncertain. V gave up 5 bases and J gave up 5 bases, with 19 bases separating them. CDR1 is MDHEN and CDR2 is SYDVKM in the germline V gene. This CDR3 contains 16 residues. The CDR3 region has the DNA TGTGCCAGCAGTCTACAATTAAACCGGGATTATCAGCCCCAGCATTTT. This codes for CASSLQLNRDYQPQHF.

The chain carries TRBV5-1 and TRBJ2-5, with 15 bases lining up with TRBD2. The J call may be mistaken, given a closer DNA end match to TRBJ2-7. There are 16 residues in the CDR3. The germline CDR1 and CDR2 sequences are SGHRS and YFSETQ. CDR3 DNA: TGCGCCAGCAGCGCGGCGGGACTAGCGGGGGGCTACGAGCAGTACTTC. It translates to CASSAAGLAGGYEQYF.

The rearrangement links TRBV6-5 to TRBJ1-1; the match to TRBD1 covers 8 bases. Germline loops: CDR1 MNHEY, CDR2 SVGAGI. This CDR3 contains 14 residues. Losses at the gene ends were 4 bases for V and 5 bases for J; bases not matched to a gene: 6. Written as DNA, the CDR3 is TGTGCCAGCAGTTTAGGACAGGGTGGAACTGAAGCTTTCTTT. Protein product: CASSLGQGGTEAFF.

The chain combines TRBV7-2 with TRBJ2-5; 12 bases are a match to TRBD2. J was trimmed by 5 bases and V by 1 base; bases with no gene match: 5. Germline V gives CDR1 SGHTA, CDR2 FQGNSA. The CDR3 totals 16 residues. The CDR3 here is CASSLVASGRAETQYF. In nucleotides, the CDR3 is TGTGCCAGCAGCTTAGTTGCTAGCGGGAGGGCGGAGACCCAGTACTTC.

The genes are TRBV6-5 and TRBJ2-1; TRBD2 agrees at 9 bases. From germline, CDR1 is MNHEY and CDR2 SVGAGI. The CDR3 totals 16 residues. With 3 bases clipped from V and 9 bases from J, the junction kept 12 bases outside the gene matches. The DNA of the CDR3 is TGTGCCAGCAGTTATATAGCGGGAGACGATATGGGTGAGCAGTTCTTC. The encoded protein is CASSYIAGDDMGEQFF.

The chain uses TRBV7-2 and TRBJ2-4; 7 nucleotides agree with TRBD1. Per the germline V gene, CDR1 is SGHTA and CDR2 is FQGNSA. This CDR3 comprises 15 residues. The V and J ends lost 5 bases and 3 bases, in that order; junction bases with no gene match: 7. CDR3 in DNA: TGTGCCAGCAGCGTCGACAGGGATAGCAAAAACATTCAGTACTTC. It yields the protein CASSVDRDSKNIQYF.

In this sample, this clone turned up once. The chain combines TRBV7-3 with TRBJ2-7; 8 bases align to TRBD2. With 2 bases clipped from V and 2 bases from J, the junction kept 5 bases outside the gene matches. The CDR3 totals 15 residues. Germline CDR1 reads SGHTA; CDR2 reads FQGTGA. The CDR3 spells CASSLEGLGAYEQYF. As DNA, the CDR3 is TGTGCCAGCAGCTTAGAGGGACTAGGGGCCTACGAGCAGTACTTC.

The genes are TRBV5-1 and TRBJ2-7; 7 bases are a match to TRBD1. Germline CDR1 and CDR2: SGHRS and YFSETQ. Trimming removed 4 bases from V and 3 bases from J; junction bases left unmatched: 1. This CDR3 is 12 amino acids long. The CDR3 here is CASSGTDYEQYF. The CDR3 DNA reads as TGCGCCAGCAGCGGGACAGACTACGAGCAGTACTTC.

This sequence joins TRBV6-4 and TRBJ2-2; 7 nucleotides agree with TRBD2. From germline, CDR1 is MRHNA and CDR2 SNTAGT. V was pared by 8 bases and J by 5 bases, with 11 bases of the junction left unmatched. There are 15 residues in the CDR3. CDR3 coding DNA: TGTGCCAGCGAGAACGGACTAGGAGGGACCGGGGAGCTGTTTTTT. It specifies CASENGLGGTGELFF.

The chain carries TRBV25-1 and TRBJ2-7; 13 nucleotides agree with TRBD2. Per the germline V gene, CDR1 is MGHDK and CDR2 is SYGVNS. This CDR3 spans 16 amino acids. The V and J ends lost 5 bases and 5 bases, in that order; junction bases with no gene match: 9. The CDR3 bases are TGTGCCAGCAGTAAAGGGCGGACTAGCGGGAGCCACGAGCAGTACTTC. Its protein product is CASSKGRTSGSHEQYF.

The chain recombines TRBV5-1 with TRBJ2-7; TRBD1 aligns across 11 bases. CDR1 and CDR2 (germline): SGHRS, YFSETQ. This CDR3 is 14 amino acids long. J lost 7 bases, V lost 3 bases, and 6 bases had no gene match. The chain's CDR3 is CASSSGQGAGEQYF. Here the CDR3 DNA reads TGCGCCAGCAGCTCCGGACAGGGGGCGGGGGAGCAGTACTTC.

The chain combines TRBV28 with TRBJ1-5; perhaps TRBD1 as D (6 bases). This CDR3 is 15 amino acids long. The V gene's germline CDR1 is MDHEN and CDR2 SYDVKM. V was clipped by 10 bases and J by 0 bases, with 16 bases between them. The CDR3 region is CAIDGTPYSNQPQHF. The CDR3 DNA sequence: TGTGCCATCGACGGGACACCCTATAGCAATCAGCCCCAGCATTTT.

The gene calls are TRBV7-2 and TRBJ2-4, with 12 bases that match TRBD1. Germline CDR1 and CDR2: SGHTA and FQGNSA. With V trimmed by 5 bases and J by 8 bases, 7 bases remained unmatched. The CDR3 covers 15 residues. Written as DNA, the CDR3 is TGTGCCAGCAGCGCGGGGACAGGGGGCGTGGACATTCAGTACTTC. Protein product: CASSAGTGGVDIQYF.

This clone has just one count. The chain couples TRBV5-1 to TRBJ2-7, with D possibly being TRBD2 (6 bases). In germline, CDR1 is SGHRS, CDR2 YFSETQ. With 0 bases removed from V and 7 bases from J, the gap between germline ends came to 17 bases. CDR3 size: 15 residues. CDR3 coding DNA: TGCGCCAGCAGCTTGGATCTCGGGGGAGCAAGGGAGCAGTACTTC. Encoded protein: CASSLDLGGAREQYF.

The rearrangement joins TRBV6-1 to TRBJ2-2; 7 bases line up with TRBD2. J lost 3 bases, V lost 2 bases, and 3 bases had no gene match. Germline assignment: CDR1 MNHNS and CDR2 SASEGT. The CDR3 loop spans 15 amino acids. In DNA, the CDR3 is TGTGCCAGCAGTGAATCTAGCGGTGACACCGGGGAGCTGTTTTTT. Translated, it gives CASSESSGDTGELFF.

The rearrangement links TRBV11-1 to TRBJ2-3, with D possibly matching TRBD2 (6 bases). Germline assignment: CDR1 SGHAT and CDR2 FQDESV (reference sequence). V gave up 5 bases and J gave up 3 bases, with 18 bases separating them. The CDR3 loop spans 16 amino acids. CDR3 in amino acids: CASSAGGSGATDTQYF. CDR3 sequence (DNA): TGTGCCAGCAGCGCCGGAGGGAGCGGAGCAACAGATACGCAGTATTTT. Looking up the rest from reference TRBV11-1 and TRBJ2-3 gives the full variable domain: EAEVAQSPRYKITEKSQAVAFWCDPISGHATLYWYRQILGQGPELLVQFQDESVVDDSQLPKDRFSAERLKGVDSTLKIQPAELGDSAMYLCASSAGGSGATDTQYFGPGTRLTVL.